These T cell receptor beta chains were read from a single sample in a study of T cells in Graves' hyperthyroidism and ophthalmopathy. TCRdb fed the multiplex PCR reads into MiXCR, producing one record per CDR3 protein. Of approximately 620,000 distinct CDR3 sequences listed, roughly a sixth are singletons. Material for sequencing was blood. These receptors were taken from a middle-aged woman with Graves' ophthalmopathy. The CDR3 runs from the conserved cysteine through the conserved F or W. A D gene is named only where the DNA matches it firmly. The size entry is marked missing in some rows and otherwise reads once, few, many or a size class.

J gene: TRBJ1-1; D gene: TRBD1; CDR3 length: 15; clone size: many; V gene: TRBV5-1; CDR3 DNA: TGCGCCAGCAGCTTGGGGGGACAGGTGAACACTGAAGCTTTCTTT; CDR3 protein: CASSLGGQVNTEAFF
J gene: TRBJ2-6; D gene: -; CDR3 length: 19; clone size: few; V gene: TRBV11-2; CDR3 DNA: TGTGCCAGCAGCTTAGCGGTTTGGGACCTCAGCTCTGGGGCCAACGTCCTGACTTTC; CDR3 protein: CASSLAVWDLSSGANVLTF
J gene: TRBJ1-1; D gene: -; CDR3 length: 14; clone size: few; V gene: TRBV30; CDR3 DNA: TGTGCCTGGAGTGCGACAGGACTGGGCACTGAAGCTTTCTTT; CDR3 protein: CAWSATGLGTEAFF
J gene: TRBJ2-1; D gene: -; CDR3 length: 14; clone size: -; V gene: TRBV5-1; CDR3 DNA: TGCGCCAGCAGCTTAGAACTAGTAGGGAATGAGCAGTCCTTC; CDR3 protein: CASSLELVGNEQSF
J gene: TRBJ1-3; D gene: -; CDR3 length: 14; clone size: -; V gene: TRBV18; CDR3 DNA: TGTGCCAGCTCAGTGGACAGCTCTGGAAACACCATATATTTT; CDR3 protein: CASSVDSSGNTIYF
J gene: TRBJ1-4; D gene: -; CDR3 length: 15; clone size: -; V gene: TRBV5-1; CDR3 DNA: TGCGCCAGCAGCCCAGCCGGGGGGGAAGGGGAAAAACTGTTTTTT; CDR3 protein: CASSPAGGEGEKLFF
J gene: TRBJ1-5; D gene: -; CDR3 length: 14; clone size: once; V gene: TRBV9; CDR3 DNA: TGTGCCAGCAGCGCCTCAAGCGGGGGACTTCCCCAGCATTTT; CDR3 protein: CASSASSGGLPQHF
J gene: TRBJ2-1; D gene: TRBD2; CDR3 length: 16; clone size: -; V gene: TRBV11-3; CDR3 DNA: TGTGCCAGCAGCGGGACGGGACTAGCGGGGGGCAATGAGCAGTTCTTC; CDR3 protein: CASSGTGLAGGNEQFF
J gene: TRBJ1-1; D gene: TRBD1; CDR3 length: 12; clone size: -; V gene: TRBV28; CDR3 DNA: TGTGCCAGCACCCTTCCGACAGGGCGAGCTTTCTTT; CDR3 protein: CASTLPTGRAFF
J gene: TRBJ2-7; D gene: -; CDR3 length: 11; clone size: few; V gene: TRBV2; CDR3 DNA: TGTGCCAGCCAAGGGGGCTACGAGCAGTACTTC; CDR3 protein: CASQGGYEQYF
J gene: TRBJ2-2; D gene: -; CDR3 length: 14; clone size: few; V gene: TRBV18; CDR3 DNA: TGTGCCAGCTCACCGCGGATGTCTCTCCATGAGCTGTTTTTT; CDR3 protein: CASSPRMSLHELFF
J gene: TRBJ2-1; D gene: TRBD2; CDR3 length: 15; clone size: few; V gene: TRBV28; CDR3 DNA: TGTGCCAGCAGTTTAGCGGGGGGCCCGTTAAATGAGCAGTTCTTC; CDR3 protein: CASSLAGGPLNEQFF
J gene: TRBJ1-1; D gene: -; CDR3 length: 16; clone size: -; V gene: TRBV6-1; CDR3 DNA: TGTGCCAGCAGTTACGCGCGCAGGGCCAAATTCACTGAAGCTTTCTTT; CDR3 protein: CASSYARRAKFTEAFF
J gene: TRBJ1-4; D gene: -; CDR3 length: 14; clone size: few; V gene: TRBV7-9; CDR3 DNA: TGTGCCAGCAGCTTGGGGTCTGGGGGCGGAAAACTGTTTTTT; CDR3 protein: CASSLGSGGGKLFF
J gene: TRBJ2-2; D gene: TRBD1; CDR3 length: 16; clone size: many; V gene: TRBV12-3/TRBV12-4; CDR3 DNA: TGTGCCAGCAGTGAAGGGACAGGGAGGGGATCCGGGGAGCTGTTTTTT; CDR3 protein: CASSEGTGRGSGELFF
J gene: TRBJ2-7; D gene: -; CDR3 length: 13; clone size: few; V gene: TRBV6-1; CDR3 DNA: TGTGCCAGCAGTGCTCTCAGCATGTACGAGCAGTACTTC; CDR3 protein: CASSALSMYEQYF
J gene: TRBJ2-7; D gene: TRBD1; CDR3 length: 15; clone size: many; V gene: TRBV28; CDR3 DNA: TGTGCCAGCAGCGGACCCGGACAGGCCACCTACGAGCAGTACTTC; CDR3 protein: CASSGPGQATYEQYF
J gene: TRBJ2-7; D gene: TRBD1; CDR3 length: 14; clone size: -; V gene: TRBV18; CDR3 DNA: TGTGCCAGCTCTCGGACAGGGTACTCCTACGAGCAGTACTTC; CDR3 protein: CASSRTGYSYEQYF
J gene: TRBJ2-5; D gene: -; CDR3 length: 16; clone size: -; V gene: TRBV2; CDR3 DNA: TGTGCCAGCAGTGATTTGGACAGCACCCCCTCGGAGACCCAGTACTTC; CDR3 protein: CASSDLDSTPSETQYF
J gene: TRBJ1-5; D gene: TRBD1; CDR3 length: 16; clone size: many; V gene: TRBV12-3/TRBV12-4; CDR3 DNA: TGTGCCAGCAGTTTCCAGGGGACAGTCCCCAATCAGCCCCAGCATTTT; CDR3 protein: CASSFQGTVPNQPQHF
J gene: TRBJ2-2; D gene: -; CDR3 length: 20; clone size: few; V gene: TRBV28; CDR3 DNA: TGTGCCAGCTTCTCACGAGTTCTTTCGATTCCCGGGGAGAACACCGGGGAGCTGTTTTTT; CDR3 protein: CASFSRVLSIPGENTGELFF
J gene: TRBJ1-2; D gene: -; CDR3 length: 13; clone size: few; V gene: TRBV2; CDR3 DNA: TGTGCCAGCAGTGAATGGCGGCTTAGGGGCTACACCTTC; CDR3 protein: CASSEWRLRGYTF
J gene: TRBJ2-3; D gene: TRBD2; CDR3 length: 17; clone size: many; V gene: TRBV12-3/TRBV12-4; CDR3 DNA: TGTGCCAGCAGTTTAAGGCTAGCGGGGGGGCCGAGAGATACGCAGTATTTT; CDR3 protein: CASSLRLAGGPRDTQYF
J gene: TRBJ1-6; D gene: -; CDR3 length: 14; clone size: many; V gene: TRBV20-1; CDR3 DNA: TGCAGTGCCGCGGACCGGGCCCTGAATTCACCCCTCCACTTT; CDR3 protein: CSAADRALNSPLHF
J gene: TRBJ2-3; D gene: -; CDR3 length: 13; clone size: few; V gene: TRBV18; CDR3 DNA: TGTGCCAGCTCACCCCCGGCGGGGGATACGCAGTATTTT; CDR3 protein: CASSPPAGDTQYF
J gene: TRBJ2-1; D gene: TRBD2; CDR3 length: 17; clone size: many; V gene: TRBV28; CDR3 DNA: TGTGCCAGCAGTTTATCCTGGCTAGCGGGAGCAATTAATGAGCAGTTCTTC; CDR3 protein: CASSLSWLAGAINEQFF
J gene: TRBJ2-5; D gene: TRBD2; CDR3 length: 14; clone size: few; V gene: TRBV2; CDR3 DNA: TGTGCCAGCAGTGAGCCCGGGGAGGGGGAGACCCAGTACTTC; CDR3 protein: CASSEPGEGETQYF
J gene: TRBJ1-4; D gene: TRBD1; CDR3 length: 17; clone size: few; V gene: TRBV2; CDR3 DNA: TGTGCCAGCAGTGAAAGTCAGGGGGCCCTCACTAATGAAAAACTGTTTTTT; CDR3 protein: CASSESQGALTNEKLFF
J gene: TRBJ1-2; D gene: -; CDR3 length: 14; clone size: -; V gene: TRBV6-1; CDR3 DNA: TGTGCCAGCAAATTGGGAGAAGCTAACTATGGCTACACCTTC; CDR3 protein: CASKLGEANYGYTF
J gene: TRBJ2-3; D gene: -; CDR3 length: 12; clone size: many; V gene: TRBV6-1; CDR3 DNA: TGTGCCAGCAGTGAAACTAGAGTTCTGCAGTATTTT; CDR3 protein: CASSETRVLQYF
J gene: TRBJ1-1; D gene: -; CDR3 length: 13; clone size: many; V gene: TRBV11-1; CDR3 DNA: TGTGCCAGCAGTAAACAGGGAAGTACTGAAGCTTTCTTT; CDR3 protein: CASSKQGSTEAFF
J gene: TRBJ2-7; D gene: TRBD2; CDR3 length: 15; clone size: many; V gene: TRBV28; CDR3 DNA: TGTGCCAGCAGTTCCCATCTAGCGGGAAGCTACGAGCAGTACTTC; CDR3 protein: CASSSHLAGSYEQYF
J gene: TRBJ1-5; D gene: -; CDR3 length: 13; clone size: -; V gene: TRBV6-1; CDR3 DNA: TGTGCCAGCAAGGGGTCCAGCAATCAGCCCCAGCATTTT; CDR3 protein: CASKGSSNQPQHF
J gene: TRBJ1-1; D gene: -; CDR3 length: 13; clone size: many; V gene: TRBV20-1; CDR3 DNA: TGCAGTGCCAACATCGGGGGGAACACTGAAGCTTTCTTT; CDR3 protein: CSANIGGNTEAFF
J gene: TRBJ2-7; D gene: TRBD2; CDR3 length: 17; clone size: many; V gene: TRBV5-1; CDR3 DNA: TGCGCCAGCAGCTTGGTGGGACTAGCGGGAGGTGAGGACGAGCAGTACTTC; CDR3 protein: CASSLVGLAGGEDEQYF
J gene: TRBJ2-3; D gene: -; CDR3 length: 14; clone size: -; V gene: TRBV18; CDR3 DNA: TGTGCCAGCTCACCACCGGTGGGAGCAGATACGCAGTATTTT; CDR3 protein: CASSPPVGADTQYF
J gene: TRBJ1-4; D gene: -; CDR3 length: 15; clone size: few; V gene: TRBV4-1; CDR3 DNA: TGCGCCAGCACCCTAAGGTCGGGGGGCCAGGAAAAACTGTTTTTT; CDR3 protein: CASTLRSGGQEKLFF
J gene: TRBJ1-1; D gene: -; CDR3 length: 13; clone size: many; V gene: TRBV28; CDR3 DNA: TGTGCCAGCAGTAGGCAGCAGAACACTGAAGCTTTCTTT; CDR3 protein: CASSRQQNTEAFF
J gene: TRBJ2-7; D gene: TRBD1; CDR3 length: 19; clone size: few; V gene: TRBV4-1; CDR3 DNA: TGCGCCAGCAGCCAAGATGGGGGAGAAAGACAGGGGTCAACCTACGAGCAGTACTTC; CDR3 protein: CASSQDGGERQGSTYEQYF
J gene: TRBJ2-3; D gene: TRBD2; CDR3 length: 16; clone size: few; V gene: TRBV6-1; CDR3 DNA: TGTGCCACCGCTCTCGCACTAGCGGGGGGCACAGATACGCAGTATTTT; CDR3 protein: CATALALAGGTDTQYF
J gene: TRBJ1-5; D gene: TRBD1; CDR3 length: 15; clone size: many; V gene: TRBV2; CDR3 DNA: TGTGCCAGCAGTGGGGACAGGGGGGGTGGTCAGCCCCAGCATTTT; CDR3 protein: CASSGDRGGGQPQHF
J gene: TRBJ1-4; D gene: -; CDR3 length: 14; clone size: -; V gene: TRBV6-1; CDR3 DNA: TGTGCCAGCAGGATCCGGGGCGGGACGGAAAAACTGTTTTTT; CDR3 protein: CASRIRGGTEKLFF
J gene: TRBJ2-7; D gene: -; CDR3 length: 14; clone size: few; V gene: TRBV24-1; CDR3 DNA: TGTGCCACCAACGACAGGGAGGCGAGTAACGAGCAGTACTTC; CDR3 protein: CATNDREASNEQYF
J gene: TRBJ2-2; D gene: -; CDR3 length: 15; clone size: many; V gene: TRBV2; CDR3 DNA: TGTGCCAGCAGCCAGGGGGGGGACAACACCGGGGAGCTGTTTTTT; CDR3 protein: CASSQGGDNTGELFF
J gene: TRBJ2-5; D gene: -; CDR3 length: 15; clone size: -; V gene: TRBV11-2; CDR3 DNA: TGTGCCAGCAGCTCGGGGGGCAGGGTAGGGGAGACCCAGTACTTC; CDR3 protein: CASSSGGRVGETQYF
J gene: TRBJ1-5; D gene: TRBD1; CDR3 length: 12; clone size: many; V gene: TRBV12-3/TRBV12-4; CDR3 DNA: TGTGCCAGCAGTCCCAGGGGGCAGCCCCAGCATTTT; CDR3 protein: CASSPRGQPQHF
J gene: TRBJ2-2; D gene: -; CDR3 length: 12; clone size: few; V gene: TRBV28; CDR3 DNA: TGTGCCAGCAGTACTGGCGCCGGGGAGCTGTTTTTT; CDR3 protein: CASSTGAGELFF
J gene: TRBJ1-5; D gene: TRBD1; CDR3 length: 18; clone size: -; V gene: TRBV7-9; CDR3 DNA: TGTGCCAGCAGCTTAGAATCTACCCAGGGACAGAGCAATCAGCCCCAGCATTTT; CDR3 protein: CASSLESTQGQSNQPQHF